Reported below is one TCR beta chain. This sample was taken from a study of blood T cell repertoires in COVID-19. The protocol was immunoSEQ multiplex PCR, while the TCRdb copy is restricted to in-frame clones and leaves out a portion. The table records approximately 190,000 clones, around 80% of them present only once. Germline V gene sequence: CDR1 LNHDA, CDR2 SQIVND (reference sequence). V was pared by 4 bases and J by 3 bases, with 13 bases between. CDR3 length equals 14 residues. The sequencing input was peripheral blood. The J gene is TRBJ2-7, the V gene TRBV19; D might be TRBD2 (5 bases). This TCR was sampled from a human donor with acute or convalescent COVID-19. The donor label of this sample is uncertain. CDR3 coding DNA: TGTGCCAGTAGTACCTCCGGGATCCTCTACGAGCAGTACTTC. It yields the protein CASSTSGILYEQYF.